This T cell receptor beta chain originates from a study of response to subunit inactivated influenza vaccine. TCRdb recomputed calls from the RT-PCR reads with MiXCR, one row per CDR3 protein. The sample contains 800,000 to 1,000,000 distinct CDR3 sequences, 20% to 25% of which appear only once. This clonotype was detected only a few times. The CDR3 covers 12 residues. Trimming at V came to 9 bases and at J to 7 bases, leaving 6 bases not matched to a gene. Germline loops: CDR1 MNHEY, CDR2 SMNVEV (reference sequence). This chain uses TRBV27 with TRBJ1-5; 7 bases match TRBD1. This receptor was obtained from a middle-aged man who received an inactivated influenza vaccine. The sample in question was PBMCs from blood, obtained 4 to 6 days after vaccination. The CDR3 sequence is CASAGGRQPQHF. The CDR3, as DNA: TGTGCCAGTGCAGGGGGAAGGCAGCCCCAGCATTTT.